This T cell receptor beta chain came from a study of T cells after yellow fever vaccination. Across the study: Libraries from low-cell-number fractions were prepared with the SMART-Seq v4 Ultra Low Input RNA kit.

V dropped 2 bases and J dropped 8 bases, with 11 bases sitting between them. The CDR3 contains 14 residues. CDR1 is SGHRS, CDR2 YFSETQ, per germline. TCRdb used MiXCR to reprocess the 5' RACE reads, holding one entry per CDR3 protein. Of about 320,000 distinct CDR3 sequences in the sample, approximately 4% were seen once. The chain combines TRBV5-1 with TRBJ1-6; D unresolved. The clonotype was recovered from a young man who received the YFV17D yellow fever vaccine. Sequenced here: PBMCs, sampled 15 days after the yellow fever booster vaccination. This CDR3 reads CASSFDGVDSPLHF. In nucleotides, the CDR3 is TGCGCCAGCAGCTTCGATGGGGTGGATTCACCCCTCCACTTT.